The entry that follows covers one TCR beta chain sequence. This record belongs to a study of blood T cell repertoires in COVID-19. Whole-study context: Samples representing acute and convalescent COVID-19 were sourced from the United States, Italy and Spain. Sources were T cells, B-cell-depleted T cells, or PBMCs; the material itself was cDNA or gDNA.

Methods used by the authors: The assay estimated nucleated cells by amplifying reference gene primers. Assay used: immunoSEQ multiplex PCR; TCRdb lists only in-frame clones, some missing. The DNA gave D and trimming, while V, J and clone size come from that table. The sample yields about 120,000 clones, around 82% seen once. This sequence originates from a woman in her sixties or seventies with acute or convalescent COVID-19. Sequenced sample: peripheral blood.

The CDR3 protein is CASSRSQAGEQYF. The CDR3 DNA is TGTGCCAGCAGCCGTTCCCAAGCGGGGGAGCAGTACTTC. The rearrangement joins TRBV7-2 to TRBJ2-7; 7 bases fit TRBD2. There are 13 residues in the CDR3. Looked up from germline, CDR1 is SGHTA and CDR2 is FQGNSA. Trimming at V came to 5 bases and at J to 7 bases, leaving 8 bases not matched to a gene. Full variable domain (rest looked up from reference TRBV7-2 and TRBJ2-7): GAGVSQSPSNKVTEKGKDVELRCDPISGHTALYWYRQSLGQGLEFLIYFQGNSAPDKSGLPSDRFSAERTGGSVSTLTIQRTQQEDSAVYLCASSRSQAGEQYFGPGTRLTVT.